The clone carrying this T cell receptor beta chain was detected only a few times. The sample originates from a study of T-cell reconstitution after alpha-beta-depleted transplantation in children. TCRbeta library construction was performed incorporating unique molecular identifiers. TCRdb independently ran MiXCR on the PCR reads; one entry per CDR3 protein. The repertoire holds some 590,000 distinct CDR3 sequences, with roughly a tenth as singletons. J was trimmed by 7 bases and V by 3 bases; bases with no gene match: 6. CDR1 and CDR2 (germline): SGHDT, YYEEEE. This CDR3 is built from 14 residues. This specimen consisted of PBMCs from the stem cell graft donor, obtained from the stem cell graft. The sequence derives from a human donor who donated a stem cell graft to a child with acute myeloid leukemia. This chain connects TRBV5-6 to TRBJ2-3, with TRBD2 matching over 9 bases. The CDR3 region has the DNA TGTGCCAGCAGCTCCCAAAGCGGGGGGAATACGCAGTATTTT. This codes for CASSSQSGGNTQYF. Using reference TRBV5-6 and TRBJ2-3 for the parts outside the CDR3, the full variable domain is DAGVTQSPTHLIKTRGQQVTLRCSPKSGHDTVSWYQQALGQGPQFIFQYYEEEERQRGNFPDRFSGHQFPNYSSELNVNALLLGDSALYLCASSSQSGGNTQYFGPGTRLTVL.